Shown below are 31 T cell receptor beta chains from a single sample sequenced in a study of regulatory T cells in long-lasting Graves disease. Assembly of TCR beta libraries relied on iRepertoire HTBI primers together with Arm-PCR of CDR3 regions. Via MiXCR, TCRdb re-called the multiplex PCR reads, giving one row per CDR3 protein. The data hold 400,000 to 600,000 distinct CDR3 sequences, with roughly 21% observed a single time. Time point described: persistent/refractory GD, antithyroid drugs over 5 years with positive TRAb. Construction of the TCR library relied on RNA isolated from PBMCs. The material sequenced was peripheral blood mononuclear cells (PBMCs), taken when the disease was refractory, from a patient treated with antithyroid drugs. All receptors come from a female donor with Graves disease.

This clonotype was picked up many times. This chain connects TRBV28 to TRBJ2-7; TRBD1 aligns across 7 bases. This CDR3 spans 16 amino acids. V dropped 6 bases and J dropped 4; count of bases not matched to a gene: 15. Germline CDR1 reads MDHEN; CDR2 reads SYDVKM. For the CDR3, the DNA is TGTGCCAGCAGGGCCGACAGGGAACGATTGGGTTACGAGCAGTACTTC. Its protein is CASRADRERLGYEQYF.

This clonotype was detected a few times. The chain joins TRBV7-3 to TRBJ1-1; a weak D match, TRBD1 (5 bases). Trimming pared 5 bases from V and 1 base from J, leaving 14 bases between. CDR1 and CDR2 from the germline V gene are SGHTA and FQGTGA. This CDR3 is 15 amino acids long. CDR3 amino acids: CASSTGTSRNTEAFF. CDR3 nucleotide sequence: TGTGCCAGCAGCACCGGGACGTCGAGGAACACTGAAGCTTTCTTT.

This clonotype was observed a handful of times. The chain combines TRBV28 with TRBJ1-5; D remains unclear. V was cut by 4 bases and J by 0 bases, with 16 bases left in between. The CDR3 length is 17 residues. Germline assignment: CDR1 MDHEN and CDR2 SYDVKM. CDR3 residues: CASSSPTREYSNQPQHF. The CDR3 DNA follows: TGTGCCAGCAGTTCCCCGACGCGGGAATATAGCAATCAGCCCCAGCATTTT.

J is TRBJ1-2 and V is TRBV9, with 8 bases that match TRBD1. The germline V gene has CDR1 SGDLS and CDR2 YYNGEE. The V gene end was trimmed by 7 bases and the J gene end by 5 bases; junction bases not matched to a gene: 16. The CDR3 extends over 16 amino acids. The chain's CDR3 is CASGRGQGPRFYGYTF. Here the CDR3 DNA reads TGTGCCAGCGGTCGTGGACAGGGCCCAAGATTTTATGGCTACACCTTC.

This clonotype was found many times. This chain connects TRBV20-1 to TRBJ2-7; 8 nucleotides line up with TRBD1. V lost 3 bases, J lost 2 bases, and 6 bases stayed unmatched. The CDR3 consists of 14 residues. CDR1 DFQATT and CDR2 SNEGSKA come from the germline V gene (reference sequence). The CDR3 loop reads CSASRTGPPYEQYF. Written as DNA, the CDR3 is TGCAGTGCTAGTAGGACAGGGCCTCCCTACGAGCAGTACTTC.

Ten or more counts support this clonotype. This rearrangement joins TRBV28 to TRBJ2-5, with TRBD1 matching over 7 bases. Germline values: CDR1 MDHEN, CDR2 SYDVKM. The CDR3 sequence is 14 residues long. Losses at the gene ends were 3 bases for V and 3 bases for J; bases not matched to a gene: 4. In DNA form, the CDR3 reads TGTGCCAGCAGTTTCGACAGGGTTGAAGAGACCCAGTACTTC. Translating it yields CASSFDRVEETQYF. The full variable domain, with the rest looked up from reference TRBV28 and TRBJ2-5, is DVKVTQSSRYLVKRTGEKVFLECVQDMDHENMFWYRQDPGLGLRLIYFSYDVKMKEKGDIPEGYSVSREKKERFSLILESASTNQTSMYLCASSFDRVEETQYFGPGTRLLVL.

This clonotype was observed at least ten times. The CDR3, as DNA: TGTGCCAGCTTGATGGACAGGGAGAACACTGAAGCTTTCTTT. Translated, it gives CASLMDRENTEAFF. The chain uses TRBV2 and TRBJ1-1; the match to TRBD1 covers 8 bases. CDR3 size: 14 residues. The ends lost 8 bases at V and 1 base at J; junction bases unmatched: 6. Germline CDR1 is SNHLY and CDR2 is FYNNEI.

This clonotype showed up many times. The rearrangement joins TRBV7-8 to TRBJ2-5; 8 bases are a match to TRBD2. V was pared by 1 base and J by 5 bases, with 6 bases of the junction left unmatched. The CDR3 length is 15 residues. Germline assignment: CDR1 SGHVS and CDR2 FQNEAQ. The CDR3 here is CASSLETSGGETQYF. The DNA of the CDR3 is TGTGCCAGCAGCTTAGAAACTAGCGGCGGGGAGACCCAGTACTTC.

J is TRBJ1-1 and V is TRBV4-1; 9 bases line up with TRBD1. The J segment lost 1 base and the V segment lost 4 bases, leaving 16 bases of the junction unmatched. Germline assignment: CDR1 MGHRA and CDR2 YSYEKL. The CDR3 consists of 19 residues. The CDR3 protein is CASSPWDRVTKLPNTEAFF. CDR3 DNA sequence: TGCGCCAGCAGCCCTTGGGACAGGGTTACCAAACTACCGAACACTGAAGCTTTCTTT.

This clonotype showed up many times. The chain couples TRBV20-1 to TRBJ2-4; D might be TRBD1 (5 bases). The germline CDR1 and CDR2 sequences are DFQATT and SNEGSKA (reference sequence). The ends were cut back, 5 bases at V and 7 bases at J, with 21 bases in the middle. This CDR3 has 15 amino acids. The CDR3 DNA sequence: TGCAGTGCTGTTACAGGACCGGGCGAACCGAACATTCAGTACTTC. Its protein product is CSAVTGPGEPNIQYF.

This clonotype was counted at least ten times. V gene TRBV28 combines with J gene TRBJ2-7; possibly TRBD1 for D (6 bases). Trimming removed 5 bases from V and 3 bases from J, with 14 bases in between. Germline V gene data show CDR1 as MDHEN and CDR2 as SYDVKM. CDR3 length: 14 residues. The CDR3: CASSRQAWGYEQYF. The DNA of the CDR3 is TGTGCCAGCAGTCGACAGGCATGGGGCTACGAGCAGTACTTC.

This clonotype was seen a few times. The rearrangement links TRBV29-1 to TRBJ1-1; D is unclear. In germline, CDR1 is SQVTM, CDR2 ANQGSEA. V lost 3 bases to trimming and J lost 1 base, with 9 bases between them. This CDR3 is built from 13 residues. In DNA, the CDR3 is TGCAGCGTTGACATGGGTGCGAACACTGAAGCTTTCTTT. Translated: CSVDMGANTEAFF.

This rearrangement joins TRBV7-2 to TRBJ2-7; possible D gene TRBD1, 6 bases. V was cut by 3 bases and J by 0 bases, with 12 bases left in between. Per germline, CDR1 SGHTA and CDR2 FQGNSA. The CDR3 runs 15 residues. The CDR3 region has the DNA TGTGCCAGCAGCTTCCTGACAGGTAGCTCCTACGAGCAGTACTTC. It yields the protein CASSFLTGSSYEQYF.

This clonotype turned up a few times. CDR3 protein: CSARDLAGGPYEQYF. Here the CDR3 DNA reads TGCAGTGCTAGAGATCTAGCGGGGGGCCCCTACGAGCAGTACTTC. The chain uses TRBV20-1 and TRBJ2-7; TRBD2 aligns across 11 bases. The CDR3 spans 15 residues. The V segment lost 0 bases and the J segment 2 bases; nucleotides outside the gene matches: 3. Germline loops: CDR1 DFQATT, CDR2 SNEGSKA (reference sequence).

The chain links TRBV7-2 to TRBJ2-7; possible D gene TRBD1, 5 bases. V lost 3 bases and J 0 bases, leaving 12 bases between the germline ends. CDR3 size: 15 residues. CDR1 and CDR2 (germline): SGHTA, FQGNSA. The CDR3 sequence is CASSFDRATSYEQYF. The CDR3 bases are TGTGCCAGCAGCTTTGACAGAGCTACCTCCTACGAGCAGTACTTC.

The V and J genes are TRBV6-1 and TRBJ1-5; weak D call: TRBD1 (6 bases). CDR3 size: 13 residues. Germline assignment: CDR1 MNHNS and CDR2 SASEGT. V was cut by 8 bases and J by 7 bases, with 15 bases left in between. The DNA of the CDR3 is TGTGCCAGCCGAATTAAGGGGGAACAGCCCCAGCATTTT. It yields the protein CASRIKGEQPQHF.

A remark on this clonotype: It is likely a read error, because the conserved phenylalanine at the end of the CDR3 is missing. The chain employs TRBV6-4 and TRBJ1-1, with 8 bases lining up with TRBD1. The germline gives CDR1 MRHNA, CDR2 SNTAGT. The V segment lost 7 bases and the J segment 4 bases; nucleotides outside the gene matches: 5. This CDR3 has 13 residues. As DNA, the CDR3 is TGTGCCAGCACCGGACAGGGTTTCACTGAAGCTTTCCTT. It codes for CASTGQGFTEAFL.

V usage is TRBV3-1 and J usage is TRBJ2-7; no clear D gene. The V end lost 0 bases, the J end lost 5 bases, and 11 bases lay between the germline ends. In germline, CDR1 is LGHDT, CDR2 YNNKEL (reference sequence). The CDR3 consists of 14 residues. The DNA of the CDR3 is TGTGCCAGCAGCCAAGATAACCCCTACGACGAGCAGTACTTC. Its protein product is CASSQDNPYDEQYF.

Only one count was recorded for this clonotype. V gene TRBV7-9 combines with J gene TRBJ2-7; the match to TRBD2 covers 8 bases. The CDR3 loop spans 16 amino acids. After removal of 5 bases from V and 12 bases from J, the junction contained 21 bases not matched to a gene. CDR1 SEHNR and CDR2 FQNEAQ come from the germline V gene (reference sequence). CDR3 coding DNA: TGTGCCAGCAGCCCCCCGGGGGGAGCGGGAGCCACGGAAGGGTACTTC. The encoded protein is CASSPPGGAGATEGYF.

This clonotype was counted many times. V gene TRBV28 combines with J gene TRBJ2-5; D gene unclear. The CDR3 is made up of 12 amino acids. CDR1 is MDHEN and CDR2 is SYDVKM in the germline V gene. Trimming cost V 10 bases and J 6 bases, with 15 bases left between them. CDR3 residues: CATAPGRKTQYF. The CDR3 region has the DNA TGTGCCACCGCCCCCGGGCGTAAGACCCAGTACTTC.

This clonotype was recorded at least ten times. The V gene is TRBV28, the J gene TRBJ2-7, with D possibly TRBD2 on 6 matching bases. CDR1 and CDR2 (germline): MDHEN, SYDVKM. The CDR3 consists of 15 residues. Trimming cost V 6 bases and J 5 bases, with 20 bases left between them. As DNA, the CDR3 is TGTGCCAGCAGCCCACCGGGAGTCTCCATCCACGAGCAGTACTTC. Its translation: CASSPPGVSIHEQYF.

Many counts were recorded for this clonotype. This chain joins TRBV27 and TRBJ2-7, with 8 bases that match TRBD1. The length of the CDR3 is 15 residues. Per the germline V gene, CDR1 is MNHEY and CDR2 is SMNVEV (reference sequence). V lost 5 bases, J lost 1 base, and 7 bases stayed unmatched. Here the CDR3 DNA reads TGTGCCAGCAGTCTCAGGGGGCAAACGTCCTACGAGCAGTACTTC. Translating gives CASSLRGQTSYEQYF.

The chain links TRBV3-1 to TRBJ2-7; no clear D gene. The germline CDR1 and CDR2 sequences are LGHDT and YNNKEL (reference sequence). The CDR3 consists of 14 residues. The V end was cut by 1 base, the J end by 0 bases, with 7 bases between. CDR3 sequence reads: CASSQAPTSYEQYF. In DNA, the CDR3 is TGTGCCAGCAGCCAAGCGCCGACCTCCTACGAGCAGTACTTC.

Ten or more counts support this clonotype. The CDR3 reads CASTPGTGHNQPQHF. CDR3 sequence (DNA): TGTGCCAGCACCCCCGGGACAGGGCACAATCAGCCCCAGCATTTT. This rearrangement joins TRBV28 to TRBJ1-5; 9 bases map to TRBD1. The CDR3 sequence is 15 residues long. Germline CDR1 and CDR2: MDHEN and SYDVKM. V lost 7 bases, J lost 3 bases, and 7 bases stayed unmatched. Full variable domain (missing parts from reference TRBV28 and TRBJ1-5): DVKVTQSSRYLVKRTGEKVFLECVQDMDHENMFWYRQDPGLGLRLIYFSYDVKMKEKGDIPEGYSVSREKKERFSLILESASTNQTSMYLCASTPGTGHNQPQHFGDGTRLSIL.

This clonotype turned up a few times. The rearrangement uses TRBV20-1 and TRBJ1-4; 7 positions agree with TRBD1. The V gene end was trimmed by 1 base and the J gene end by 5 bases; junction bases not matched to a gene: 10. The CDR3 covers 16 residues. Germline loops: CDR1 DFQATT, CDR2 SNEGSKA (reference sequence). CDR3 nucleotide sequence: TGCAGTGCTAGAGTCGGGGGGGGACAGTTAAATGAAAAACTGTTTTTT. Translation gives CSARVGGGQLNEKLFF.

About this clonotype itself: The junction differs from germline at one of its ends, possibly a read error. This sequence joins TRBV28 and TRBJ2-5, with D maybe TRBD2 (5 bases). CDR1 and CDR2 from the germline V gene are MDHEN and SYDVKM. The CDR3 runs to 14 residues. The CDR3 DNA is TGTGCCAGCAGTTCGGGGTGGGCCCAAGAGACCCAGCACTTC. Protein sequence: CASSSGWAQETQHF.

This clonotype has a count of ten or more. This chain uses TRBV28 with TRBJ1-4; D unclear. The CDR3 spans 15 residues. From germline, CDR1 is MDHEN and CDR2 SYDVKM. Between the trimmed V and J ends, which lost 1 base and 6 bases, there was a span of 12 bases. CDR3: CASSLLRVGDEKLFF. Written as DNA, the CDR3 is TGTGCCAGCAGTTTATTAAGGGTCGGGGATGAAAAACTGTTTTTT.

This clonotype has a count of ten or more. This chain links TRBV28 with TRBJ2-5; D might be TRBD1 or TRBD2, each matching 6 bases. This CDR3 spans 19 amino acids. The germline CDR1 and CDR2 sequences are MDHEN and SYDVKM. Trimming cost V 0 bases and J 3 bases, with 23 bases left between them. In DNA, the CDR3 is TGTGCCAGCAGTTTATGGGGGGGTTGGGGGCAGGGCGCCGAAGAGACCCAGTACTTC. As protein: CASSLWGGWGQGAEETQYF.

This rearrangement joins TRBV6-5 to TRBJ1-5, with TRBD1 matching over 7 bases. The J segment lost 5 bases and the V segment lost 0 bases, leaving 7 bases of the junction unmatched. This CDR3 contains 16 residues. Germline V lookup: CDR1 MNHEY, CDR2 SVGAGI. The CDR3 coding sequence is TGTGCCAGCAGTTACTCGAGGACAGGCGAACATCAGCCCCAGCATTTT. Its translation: CASSYSRTGEHQPQHF.

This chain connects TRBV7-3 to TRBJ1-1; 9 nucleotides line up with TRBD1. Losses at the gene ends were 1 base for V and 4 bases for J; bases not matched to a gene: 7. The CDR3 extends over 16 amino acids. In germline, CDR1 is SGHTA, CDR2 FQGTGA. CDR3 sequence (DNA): TGTGCCAGCAGCTTAATCAGGGACAGGGATGGCACTGAAGCTTTCTTT. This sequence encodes CASSLIRDRDGTEAFF.

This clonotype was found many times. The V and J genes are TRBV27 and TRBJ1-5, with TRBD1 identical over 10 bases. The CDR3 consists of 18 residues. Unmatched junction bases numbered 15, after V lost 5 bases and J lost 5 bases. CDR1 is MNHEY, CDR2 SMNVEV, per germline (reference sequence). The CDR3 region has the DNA TGTGCCAGCAGTCCGATGACAGGGGGCTTTGGGTTTGATCAGCCCCAGCATTTT. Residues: CASSPMTGGFGFDQPQHF.